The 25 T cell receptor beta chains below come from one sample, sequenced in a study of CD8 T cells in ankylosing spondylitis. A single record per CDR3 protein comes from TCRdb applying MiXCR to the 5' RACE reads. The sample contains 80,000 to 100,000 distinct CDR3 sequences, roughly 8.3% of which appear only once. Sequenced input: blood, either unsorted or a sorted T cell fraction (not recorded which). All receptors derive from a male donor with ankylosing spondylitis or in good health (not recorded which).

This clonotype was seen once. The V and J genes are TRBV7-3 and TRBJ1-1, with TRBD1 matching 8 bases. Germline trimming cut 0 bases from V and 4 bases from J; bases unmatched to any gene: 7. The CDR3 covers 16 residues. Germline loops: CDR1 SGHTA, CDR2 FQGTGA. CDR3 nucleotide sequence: TGTGCCAGCAGCTTAACCATGGTCACAGGGGGCACTGAAGCTTTCTTT. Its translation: CASSLTMVTGGTEAFF.

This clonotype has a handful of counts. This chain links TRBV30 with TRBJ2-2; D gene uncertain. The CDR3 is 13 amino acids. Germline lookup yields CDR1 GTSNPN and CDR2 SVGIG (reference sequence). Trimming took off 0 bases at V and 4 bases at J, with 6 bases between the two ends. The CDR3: CAWSVRSTGELFF. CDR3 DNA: TGTGCCTGGAGTGTGCGGTCCACCGGGGAGCTGTTTTTT.

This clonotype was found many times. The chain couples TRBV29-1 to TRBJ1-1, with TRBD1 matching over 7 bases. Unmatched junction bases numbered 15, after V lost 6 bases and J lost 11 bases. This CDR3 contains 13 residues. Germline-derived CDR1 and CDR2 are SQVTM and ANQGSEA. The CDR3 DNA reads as TGCAGCGTCATAAGGATTCAGGGGGGTGGGGCTTTCTTT. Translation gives CSVIRIQGGGAFF.

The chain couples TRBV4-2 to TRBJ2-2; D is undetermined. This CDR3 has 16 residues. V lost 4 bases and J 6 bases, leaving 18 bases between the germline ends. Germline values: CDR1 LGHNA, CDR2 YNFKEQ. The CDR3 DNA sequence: TGTGCCAGCAGCCCGGGCCCAGAAGGGTTAGCCGGGGAGCTGTTTTTT. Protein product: CASSPGPEGLAGELFF.

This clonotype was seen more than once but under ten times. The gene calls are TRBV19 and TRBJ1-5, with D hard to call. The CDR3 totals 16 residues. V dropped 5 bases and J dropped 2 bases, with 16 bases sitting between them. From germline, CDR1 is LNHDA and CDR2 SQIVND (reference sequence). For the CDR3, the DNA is TGTGCCAGTAGTCCTGTGAGGCGTGGGGGCAATCAGCCCCAGCATTTT. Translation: CASSPVRRGGNQPQHF.

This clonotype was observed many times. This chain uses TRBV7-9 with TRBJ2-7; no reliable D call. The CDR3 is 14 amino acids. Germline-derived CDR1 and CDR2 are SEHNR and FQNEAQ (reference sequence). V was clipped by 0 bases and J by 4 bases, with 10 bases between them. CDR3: CASSLAARKYEQYF. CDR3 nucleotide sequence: TGTGCCAGCAGCTTAGCGGCCAGGAAATACGAGCAGTACTTC.

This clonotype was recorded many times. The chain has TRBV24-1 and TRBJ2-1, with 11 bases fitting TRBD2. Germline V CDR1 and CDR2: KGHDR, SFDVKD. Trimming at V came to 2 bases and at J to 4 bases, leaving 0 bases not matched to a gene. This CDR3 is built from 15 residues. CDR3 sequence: CATSDSSGGYNEQFF. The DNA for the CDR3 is TGTGCCACCAGTGATTCTAGCGGGGGGTACAATGAGCAGTTCTTC.

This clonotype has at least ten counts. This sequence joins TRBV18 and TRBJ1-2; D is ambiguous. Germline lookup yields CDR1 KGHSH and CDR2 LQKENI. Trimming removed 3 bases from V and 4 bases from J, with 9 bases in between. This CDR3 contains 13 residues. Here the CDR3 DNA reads TGTGCCAGCTCACCGTCGGAGTTCTATGGCTACACCTTC. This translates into CASSPSEFYGYTF.

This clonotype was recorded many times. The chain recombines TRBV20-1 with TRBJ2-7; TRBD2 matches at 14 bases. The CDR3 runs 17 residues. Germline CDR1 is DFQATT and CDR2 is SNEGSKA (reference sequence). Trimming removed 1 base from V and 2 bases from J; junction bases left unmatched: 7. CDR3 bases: TGCAGTGCTAGAGGGTCACAGGGACTAGCGGGGGCCTACGAGCAGTACTTC. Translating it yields CSARGSQGLAGAYEQYF.

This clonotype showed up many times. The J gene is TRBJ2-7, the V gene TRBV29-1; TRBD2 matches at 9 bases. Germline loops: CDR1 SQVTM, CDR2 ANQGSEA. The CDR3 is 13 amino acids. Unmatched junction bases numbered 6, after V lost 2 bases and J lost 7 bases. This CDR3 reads CSVEIAGASEQYF. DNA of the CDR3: TGCAGCGTTGAAATAGCGGGAGCGAGTGAGCAGTACTTC.

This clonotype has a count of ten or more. CDR3 DNA: TGTGCCAGCAGCGCCCGGACAGGGACTCTAACAGATACGCAGTATTTT. It specifies CASSARTGTLTDTQYF. The rearrangement joins TRBV7-6 to TRBJ2-3; 8 bases are shared with TRBD1. The V gene's germline CDR1 is SGHVS and CDR2 FNYEAQ. V trimming: 5 bases; J trimming: 3 bases; junction bases outside the gene matches: 10. The CDR3 length is 16 residues.

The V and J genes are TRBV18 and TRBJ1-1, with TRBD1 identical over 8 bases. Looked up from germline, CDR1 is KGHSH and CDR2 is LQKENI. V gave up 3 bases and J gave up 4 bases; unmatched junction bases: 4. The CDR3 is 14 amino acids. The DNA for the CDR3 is TGTGCCAGCTCACCCGCAGGGGGCCTCACTGAAGCTTTCTTT. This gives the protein CASSPAGGLTEAFF.

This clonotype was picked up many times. CDR3: CSARHQGGSSYNEQFF. DNA for the CDR3: TGCAGTGCTAGACATCAGGGGGGAAGCTCCTACAATGAGCAGTTCTTC. This chain uses TRBV20-1 with TRBJ2-1; TRBD1 is a possible D gene (7 bases). Per germline, CDR1 DFQATT and CDR2 SNEGSKA (reference sequence). The CDR3 runs to 16 residues. V lost 2 bases, J lost 0 bases, and 14 bases lay in between.

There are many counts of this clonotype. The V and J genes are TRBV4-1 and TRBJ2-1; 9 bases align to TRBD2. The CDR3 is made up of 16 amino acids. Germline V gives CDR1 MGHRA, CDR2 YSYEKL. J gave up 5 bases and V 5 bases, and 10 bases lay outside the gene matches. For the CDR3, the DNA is TGCGCCAGCAGCGCCCCCGGGACTAGCCTAAACAATGAGCAGTTCTTC. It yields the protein CASSAPGTSLNNEQFF.

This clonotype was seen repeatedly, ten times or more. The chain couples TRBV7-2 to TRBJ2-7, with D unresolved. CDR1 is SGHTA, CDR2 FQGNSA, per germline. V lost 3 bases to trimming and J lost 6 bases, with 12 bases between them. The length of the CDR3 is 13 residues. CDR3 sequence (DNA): TGTGCCAGCAGCTTGAATCCACCCGGCGAGCAGTACTTC. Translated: CASSLNPPGEQYF.

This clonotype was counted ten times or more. As DNA, the CDR3 is TGTGCCAGCAGCCAAGACCCTTACGAGCAGTACTTC. The encoded protein is CASSQDPYEQYF. This chain joins TRBV7-6 and TRBJ2-7, with D unresolved. Germline V gene sequence: CDR1 SGHVS, CDR2 FNYEAQ. Deletions cut 5 bases from V and 4 bases from J, with 9 bases between. This CDR3 spans 12 amino acids.

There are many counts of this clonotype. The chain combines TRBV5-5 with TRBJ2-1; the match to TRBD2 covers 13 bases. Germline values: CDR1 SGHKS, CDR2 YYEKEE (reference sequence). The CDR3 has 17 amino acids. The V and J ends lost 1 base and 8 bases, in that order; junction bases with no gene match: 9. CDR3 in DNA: TGTGCCAGCAGCTTGAAGTCTGGGACTAGCGGGATCTATGAGCAGTTCTTC. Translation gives CASSLKSGTSGIYEQFF.

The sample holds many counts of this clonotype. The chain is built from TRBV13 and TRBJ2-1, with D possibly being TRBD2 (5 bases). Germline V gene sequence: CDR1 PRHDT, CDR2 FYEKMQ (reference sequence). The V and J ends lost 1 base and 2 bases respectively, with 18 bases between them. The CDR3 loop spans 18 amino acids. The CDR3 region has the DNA TGTGCCAGCAGCTTAGTTCGATCCGGGATCAGCACCTACAATGAGCAGTTCTTC. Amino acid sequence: CASSLVRSGISTYNEQFF. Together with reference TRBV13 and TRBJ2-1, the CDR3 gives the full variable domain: AAGVIQSPRHLIKEKRETATLKCYPIPRHDTVYWYQQGPGQDPQFLISFYEKMQSDKGSIPDRFSAQQFSDYHSELNMSSLELGDSALYFCASSLVRSGISTYNEQFFGPGTRLTVL.

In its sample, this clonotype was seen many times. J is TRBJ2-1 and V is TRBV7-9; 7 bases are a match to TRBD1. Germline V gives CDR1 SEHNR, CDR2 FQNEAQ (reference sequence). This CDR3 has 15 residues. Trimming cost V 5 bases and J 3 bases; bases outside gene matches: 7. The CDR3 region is CASSVQGPIYNEQFF. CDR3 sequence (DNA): TGTGCCAGCAGCGTACAGGGGCCCATCTACAATGAGCAGTTCTTC. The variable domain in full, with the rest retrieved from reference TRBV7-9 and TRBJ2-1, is DTGVSQNPRHKITKRGQNVTFRCDPISEHNRLYWYRQTLGQGPEFLTYFQNEAQLEKSRLLSDRFSAERPKGSFSTLEIQRTEQGDSAMYLCASSVQGPIYNEQFFGPGTRLTVL.

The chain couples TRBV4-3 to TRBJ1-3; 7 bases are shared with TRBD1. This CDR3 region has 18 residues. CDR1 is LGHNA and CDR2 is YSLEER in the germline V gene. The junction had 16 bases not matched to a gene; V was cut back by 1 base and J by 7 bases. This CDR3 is CASSQARSARGLVNTIYF. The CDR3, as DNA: TGCGCCAGCAGCCAAGCTCGATCCGCCAGGGGGTTAGTCAACACCATATATTTT.

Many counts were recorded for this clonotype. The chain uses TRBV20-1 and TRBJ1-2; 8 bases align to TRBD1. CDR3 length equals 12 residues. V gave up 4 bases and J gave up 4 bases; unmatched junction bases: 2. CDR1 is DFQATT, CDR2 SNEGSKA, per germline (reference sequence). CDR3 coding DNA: TGCAGTGCTATGGACAGGGCCTATGGCTACACCTTC. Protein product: CSAMDRAYGYTF.

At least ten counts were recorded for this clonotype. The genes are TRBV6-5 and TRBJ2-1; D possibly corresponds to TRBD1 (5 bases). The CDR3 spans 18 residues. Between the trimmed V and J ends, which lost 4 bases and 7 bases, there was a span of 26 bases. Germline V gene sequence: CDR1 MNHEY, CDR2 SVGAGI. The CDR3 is CASSSSFYRNRKANEQFF. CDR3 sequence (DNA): TGTGCCAGCAGTTCCTCCTTTTATCGGAACAGGAAGGCTAATGAGCAGTTCTTC.

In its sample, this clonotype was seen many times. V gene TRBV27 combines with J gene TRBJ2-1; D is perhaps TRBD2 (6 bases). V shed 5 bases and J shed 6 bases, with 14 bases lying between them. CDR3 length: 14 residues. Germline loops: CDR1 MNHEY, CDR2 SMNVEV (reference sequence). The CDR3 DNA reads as TGTGCCAGCAGTGGGGGGACCGACGGCAATGAGCAGTTCTTC. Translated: CASSGGTDGNEQFF.

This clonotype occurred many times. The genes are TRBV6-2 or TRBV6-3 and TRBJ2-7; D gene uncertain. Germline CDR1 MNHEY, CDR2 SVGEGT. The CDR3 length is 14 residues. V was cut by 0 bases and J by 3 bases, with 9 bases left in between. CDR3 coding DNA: TGTGCCAGCAGTTACTCGGGCAGGATCTACGAGCAGTACTTC. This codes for CASSYSGRIYEQYF.

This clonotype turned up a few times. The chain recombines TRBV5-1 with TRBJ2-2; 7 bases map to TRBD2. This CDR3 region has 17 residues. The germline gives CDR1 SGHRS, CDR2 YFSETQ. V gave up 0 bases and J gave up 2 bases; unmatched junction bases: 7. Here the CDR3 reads CASSLVIGGLNTGELFF. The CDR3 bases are TGCGCCAGCAGCTTGGTGATCGGGGGACTAAACACCGGGGAGCTGTTTTTT.